This T cell receptor (beta chain) was recovered during a study of shared clonotypes between healthy human individuals (dated by TCRdb to the early 2020s). For the study in its entirety: The cohort included a few men and two women between 18 and 49 years of age. The study deeply sequenced blood TCR repertoires of about 5 healthy adults to estimate repertoire size and the extent of clonotype sharing between individuals. Per donor, three plates each were used for CD4 naive and CD4 memory, two for CD8 naive, and one for CD8 memory. Between about 0.9 and 8.9 billion PBMCs per donor were obtained by leukapheresis. Different laboratories and diverse techniques were used to prepare libraries and sequence TCR repertoires, to increase sequencing depth and limit assay-specific biases. Broader findings and caveats from the paper: Incomplete sequencing was indicated by rarefaction of sorted-subset datasets, despite the large sequencing depth. The small number of donors limited the genetic and exposure-history diversity represented. Sampling was limited to blood, and TCR repertoires in tissue likely differ from TCR repertoires in blood. Approximately 5% of naive CD4, 3.5% of naive CD8, 2.3% of memory CD4, and approximately 0.4% of memory CD8 clonotypes were shared across four donors. Higher generation probabilities were observed for clonotypes shared by all four sorted-subset donors than for non-shared clonotypes. Based on pairwise subsampling, the degree of clonotype sharing among donors was expected to be affected by sequencing depth. Naive subsets generally had larger estimated clonotype richness than memory subsets.

As regards this clone: No antigen is known for it. Qualities for individual bases were not recorded, and no much larger clone is one base off.

Using the deep immunoSEQ assay, multiplex PCR amplified TCR CDR3 regions from genomic DNA. For each cell subset, the extracted genomic DNA was distributed evenly across all wells of several immunoSEQ 96-well plates, and each plate served as one replicate. Each replicate PCR for sorted subsets received around 210 ng genomic DNA, equal to around 32,000 T cell genomes. Purified libraries were measured with a Qubit 3.0 fluorometer, size-checked on a Bioanalyzer 2100, and measured again with the KAPA Library Quantification kit. Every immunoSEQ 96-well plate was sequenced on a separate single-read 150-cycle Illumina NextSeq 550 flow cell. The study's own analysis went as follows. Because the immunoSEQ output held only junctional sequences and lacked quality scores, the filtering could not match the filtering applied to full-length reads. Sequences were annotated with PyIR, a Python wrapper for IgBLAST v1.9, and V/J genes and CDR3 were assigned using IMGT germline references. Reads with weak V/J assignments (E-value above 1e-6), missing CDR3, stop codons, out-of-frame junctions, or ambiguous translated residues were removed. V3J clonotypes were defined as sequences sharing the same inferred V gene, J gene, and CDR3 amino acid sequence. Percentage overlap between repertoires was calculated by dividing the number of shared unique clonotypes by the size of the smaller repertoire. RTK rarefaction, the Chao1 estimator, and Recon v2.1 estimates of unobserved clonotypes were used to assess repertoire richness. Generation probabilities for all TCRbeta clonotypes obtained by the gDNA method from four donors were computed using OLGA. The table comes from immuneACCESS by way of TCRdb, which keeps in-frame sequences with V and J called. Part of the clones is missing from these tables; in studies checked, under half for an unresolved V gene and the rest for unknown reasons. V and J calls and clone size are as listed in that table; D and trimming were resolved from the DNA. A total of about 2.5 million clones appear in this sample, 92% of them only once. Jointly, the top ten make up around 0.38% of the sample.

The donors were healthy, HIV-negative adults who had no recently reported acute infections or vaccinations. Every donor was a Caucasian adult living in Nashville, Tennessee, USA. CD4+ T cells were enriched by magnetic negative selection, after which naive cells were positively selected on CD45RA and the negative fraction was taken as the memory subset. Blood was collected by leukapheresis, and PBMCs were isolated by Ficoll-Histopaque density gradient centrifugation and then cryopreserved in liquid nitrogen vapor phase. Purity and quantity of every magnetically sorted T cell population were checked by analytical flow cytometry. Each sorted fraction had its genomic DNA isolated and then quantified by UV absorbance on a Nanodrop 2000c. The CDR3 covers 15 residues, taking in both the cysteine and the phenylalanine. The entry retains the CDR3 DNA only, 45 bases that are in frame from base 1. The CDR1 and CDR2 encoded by the germline V gene (reference sequence) are LNHDA and SQIVND. The junction shows trimming of 1 base on V and 4 bases on J, and the gene matches do not reach 2 bases of it.

This chain joins TRBV19 to TRBJ2-2, and TRBD2 aligns with 8 junction nucleotides. The sample consisted of naive CD4+ T cells from PBMCs. This specimen's cell subset or site label, interpreted: CD45RA+ positively selected. The origin of this receptor is a man younger than 30 in good health. Some clones in this sample may be carry-over from other donors' samples. For the CDR3, the sequence is CASSIAGGGTGELFF. The DNA sequence follows: TGTGCCAGTAGTATAGCGGGAGGGGGCACCGGGGAGCTGTTTTTT. Outside the CDR3, residues come from the reference TRBV19 and TRBJ2-2 proteins, so the full variable domain is: DGGITQSPKYLFRKEGQNVTLSCEQNLNHDAMYWYRQDPGQGLRLIYYSQIVNDFQKGDIAEGYSVSREKKESFPLTVTSAQKNPTAFYLCASSIAGGGTGELFFGEGSRLTVL.